These 19 T cell receptor beta chains originate from one sample sequenced in a study of blood T cells in healthy people across ages. Primers used in a second PCR of about 6 to 11 cycles were a sample-barcoded 5' primer and a J-beta primer mix. MiXCR, run by TCRdb on the 5' RACE reads, gives a single entry per CDR3 protein. Of around 1,000,000 distinct CDR3 sequences in the sample, about 23% were seen once. The sample was also reused in another study, on T cells of mothers and their children.

The sequencing sample was made of blood. The receptors stem from a girl aged 2-10 years in good health.

The CDR3 is CSVAFPPHDRSYNEQFF. CDR3 in DNA: TGCAGCGTCGCCTTCCCCCCCCATGACAGATCCTACAATGAGCAGTTCTTC. V gene TRBV29-1 combines with J gene TRBJ2-1; perhaps TRBD1 as D (5 bases). Germline CDR1 SQVTM, CDR2 ANQGSEA. The CDR3 has 17 amino acids. The V end was cut by 6 bases, the J end by 1 base, with 22 bases between.

This clonotype was observed a few times. This chain uses TRBV28 with TRBJ2-4, with a tentative D call TRBD1 (5 bases). The CDR3 has 15 amino acids. Per germline, CDR1 MDHEN and CDR2 SYDVKM. Deletions cut 5 bases from V and 9 bases from J, with 20 bases between. CDR3 in DNA: TGTGCCAGCAGTGCGCCGCAGGGTCAAGGCAGCATTCAGTACTTC. Its protein is CASSAPQGQGSIQYF.

This clonotype was counted a few times. The chain carries TRBV7-2 and TRBJ2-3; the D gene is possibly TRBD2 (5 bases). The V end was cut by 5 bases, the J end by 2 bases, with 23 bases between. Per the germline V gene, CDR1 is SGHTA and CDR2 is FQGNSA. The length of the CDR3 is 18 residues. For the CDR3, the DNA is TGTGCCAGCAGCGCATCCGGCGAACTAGACCCCCCCACAGATACGCAGTATTTT. Amino acid sequence: CASSASGELDPPTDTQYF.

The chain links TRBV5-6 to TRBJ1-5; no definite D call. The germline V gene has CDR1 SGHDT and CDR2 YYEEEE. V shed 0 bases and J shed 6 bases, with 22 bases lying between them. This CDR3 contains 18 residues. The CDR3 protein is CASSLGPGRLGEIQPQHF. CDR3 nucleotides: TGTGCCAGCAGCTTGGGACCTGGACGTTTAGGTGAGATTCAGCCCCAGCATTTT.

This clonotype was picked up one time. The chain combines TRBV28 with TRBJ2-5; D unresolved. Trimming cost V 6 bases and J 4 bases, with 15 bases left between them. CDR3 size: 14 residues. Germline CDR1 reads MDHEN; CDR2 reads SYDVKM. CDR3 amino acids: CASSEGPPPETQYF. The CDR3 DNA follows: TGTGCCAGCAGCGAAGGACCGCCCCCAGAGACCCAGTACTTC. Full variable domain (remainder filled in from reference TRBV28 and TRBJ2-5): DVKVTQSSRYLVKRTGEKVFLECVQDMDHENMFWYRQDPGLGLRLIYFSYDVKMKEKGDIPEGYSVSREKKERFSLILESASTNQTSMYLCASSEGPPPETQYFGPGTRLLVL.

V gene TRBV7-6 combines with J gene TRBJ2-5, with D possibly TRBD1 on 6 matching bases. The DNA end lines up better with TRBJ2-1; the J call may be wrong. Germline values: CDR1 SGHVS, CDR2 FNYEAQ. This CDR3 comprises 17 residues. This CDR3 is CASSLQVGAAGYNEQFF. The CDR3 coding sequence is TGTGCCAGCAGCCTCCAAGTGGGGGCGGCCGGCTACAATGAGCAGTTCTTC.

This clonotype was recorded a few times. The chain couples TRBV6-1 to TRBJ2-5, with D possibly called TRBD1 or TRBD2 (5 bases each). The last part of the DNA fits TRBJ2-7 better; the J call may be wrong. The CDR3 has 15 residues. CDR1 is MNHNS and CDR2 is SASEGT in the germline V gene. The CDR3 DNA reads as TGTGCCAGCAGTGATCAAGACACGGGGCACTACGAGCAGTACTTC. Protein product: CASSDQDTGHYEQYF.

This clonotype was picked up many times. V and J are TRBV27 and TRBJ1-3, with D unclear. V was shortened by 3 bases and J by 7 bases, with 16 bases between the two germline ends. The germline V gene encodes CDR1 MNHEY and CDR2 SMNVEV (reference sequence). This CDR3 is built from 15 residues. The CDR3 DNA reads as TGTGCCAGCAGTTTCGATGGAGGGATGGGGAACACCATATATTTT. It translates to CASSFDGGMGNTIYF.

The table lists this clonotype with a few counts. The CDR3 spells CASSQALVGSTDTQYF. The DNA of the CDR3 is TGTGCCAGTAGCCAAGCCCTGGTTGGAAGCACAGATACGCAGTATTTT. V gene TRBV19 combines with J gene TRBJ2-3, with D hard to call. From germline, CDR1 is LNHDA and CDR2 SQIVND (reference sequence). The V gene lost 6 bases and the J gene lost 0 bases, with 16 bases spanning the gap. This CDR3 contains 16 residues.

This rearrangement joins TRBV7-3 to TRBJ2-1; tentative D call: TRBD2 (5 bases). The CDR3 covers 17 residues. V was clipped by 8 bases and J by 2 bases, with 22 bases between them. Germline V CDR1 and CDR2: SGHTA, FQGTGA. CDR3 coding DNA: TGTGCCAGCGGAATGACGAGCGGAAGAGGTGCCTACAATGAGCAGTTCTTC. Translation: CASGMTSGRGAYNEQFF.

The chain uses TRBV20-1 and TRBJ2-1, with 13 bases matching TRBD2. The CDR3 length is 14 residues. CDR1 is DFQATT, CDR2 SNEGSKA, per germline (reference sequence). V was pared by 6 bases and J by 7 bases, with 6 bases of the junction left unmatched. As DNA, the CDR3 is TGCAGTGCCAGGACTAGCGGGAGTATGAATGAGCAGTTCTTC. It translates to CSARTSGSMNEQFF.

This clonotype appeared a few times. This sequence joins TRBV5-1 and TRBJ2-1, with D possibly matching TRBD1 (5 bases). Looked up from germline, CDR1 is SGHRS and CDR2 is YFSETQ. The CDR3 covers 13 residues. V was trimmed by 4 bases and J by 10 bases, leaving 15 bases between them. CDR3 sequence: CASSVRQGGEQFF. In DNA, the CDR3 is TGCGCCAGCAGCGTTCGGCAGGGTGGGGAGCAGTTCTTC.

This clonotype was seen a few times. The rearrangement uses TRBV10-2 and TRBJ2-7, with TRBD2 matching over 11 bases. V was clipped by 2 bases and J by 2 bases; unmatched bases: 5. CDR3 size: 16 residues. From germline, CDR1 is WSHSY and CDR2 SAAADI. The CDR3 DNA reads as TGCGCCAGCAGTGAGCTAGCGGGAGGCACACCCTACGAGCAGTACTTC. Protein product: CASSELAGGTPYEQYF.

V usage is TRBV21-1 and J usage is TRBJ2-4; TRBD1 is the table's D call and was not checked against the DNA. TRBV21-1 constitutes a pseudogene. This CDR3 has 16 amino acids. CDR3 bases: TGTGCCAGCCAGTTCGGCAGGGGATGGGCCAAAAACATTCAGTACTTC. This sequence encodes CASQFGRGWAKNIQYF.

This clonotype was counted between two and nine times. The rearrangement joins TRBV4-1 to TRBJ1-1; no clear D. This CDR3 comprises 15 residues. Trimming took off 1 base at V and 5 bases at J, with 14 bases between the two ends. CDR1 and CDR2 from the germline V gene are MGHRA and YSYEKL. CDR3 coding DNA: TGCGCCAGCAGCCAAGTATTAGAGGGAGGAACTGAAGCTTTCTTT. It yields the protein CASSQVLEGGTEAFF.

The chain carries TRBV27 and TRBJ2-5; possibly TRBD1 for D (6 bases). The V gene lost 5 bases and the J gene lost 4 bases, with 17 bases spanning the gap. The CDR3 covers 15 residues. CDR1 and CDR2 from the germline V gene are MNHEY and SMNVEV (reference sequence). DNA for the CDR3: TGTGCCAGCAGTACCGGGACAATTAATTCAGAGACCCAGTACTTC. Amino acid sequence: CASSTGTINSETQYF.

This rearrangement joins TRBV11-1 to TRBJ2-5; D unresolved. Germline CDR1 reads SGHAT; CDR2 reads FQDESV (reference sequence). This CDR3 is 15 amino acids long. Trimming took off 5 bases at V and 3 bases at J, with 16 bases between the two ends. The CDR3 DNA reads TGTGCCAGCAGCCCATCTCCGGCTTGGGAAGAGACCCAGTACTTC. Translated: CASSPSPAWEETQYF.

This clonotype came up a few times. V and J are TRBV29-1 and TRBJ2-2; maybe TRBD1 (5 bases). V was shortened by 5 bases and J by 6 bases, with 13 bases between the two germline ends. The CDR3 is made up of 13 amino acids. Germline-derived CDR1 and CDR2 are SQVTM and ANQGSEA. DNA for the CDR3: TGCAGCGTTTATCCAGGGTCATCCGGGGAGCTGTTTTTT. Amino acids: CSVYPGSSGELFF.

In this sample, this clonotype turned up a few times. This chain links TRBV9 with TRBJ2-5, with D possibly matching TRBD1 (6 bases). The DNA end is a closer match to TRBJ2-1, so the J assignment may be wrong. The V gene's germline CDR1 is SGDLS and CDR2 YYNGEE. This CDR3 spans 14 amino acids. The CDR3 nucleotides read TGTGCCAGCAGCGTAGGGACAGTCTACAATGAGCAGTTCTTC. Protein: CASSVGTVYNEQFF.